These 25 T cell receptor beta chains originate from one sample sequenced in a study of blood T cells in healthy people across ages. The second PCR ran about 6 to 11 cycles with a sample-barcoded 5' primer and J-beta primers. MiXCR, applied by TCRdb to the 5' RACE reads, yields one record per CDR3 protein. Here the sample spans nearly 800,000 distinct CDR3 sequences, about 56% being singletons. Sequences were obtained from blood. The receptors stem from a man aged 40-50 years in good health.

This chain uses TRBV20-1 with TRBJ2-5, with a weak D call TRBD1 (6 bases). Per germline, CDR1 DFQATT and CDR2 SNEGSKA (reference sequence). Trimming shortened V by 0 bases and J by 11 bases, and 16 bases separated the two germline ends. This CDR3 comprises 13 residues. CDR3 DNA: TGCAGTGCTAGAGATACACAGGGCAATGAGCAGTACTTC. As protein: CSARDTQGNEQYF.

This clonotype was picked up a small number of times. V is TRBV28 and J is TRBJ1-2; 7 nucleotides match TRBD1. The junction had 9 bases not matched to a gene; V was cut back by 6 bases and J by 5 bases. CDR3 size: 14 residues. Germline assignment: CDR1 MDHEN and CDR2 SYDVKM. The CDR3 loop reads CASRRTGDLYGYTF. In DNA form, the CDR3 reads TGTGCCAGCAGACGGACAGGAGACCTATATGGCTACACCTTC.

The chain is built from TRBV7-2 and TRBJ2-7; no clear D. The CDR3 is 14 amino acids. Trimming cost V 3 bases and J 3 bases, with 12 bases left between them. Germline V CDR1 and CDR2: SGHTA, FQGNSA. The CDR3: CASSFRDGRYEQYF. The CDR3 region has the DNA TGTGCCAGCAGCTTCCGCGACGGCCGCTACGAGCAGTACTTC.

Notes on this clonotype: A read error may be the cause here, since a much bigger clone is one base away. The chain couples TRBV7-2 to TRBJ2-3, with D unclear. This CDR3 is 13 amino acids long. The V gene's germline CDR1 is SGHTA and CDR2 FQGNSA. V lost 5 bases to trimming and J lost 4 bases, with 10 bases between them. In nucleotides, the CDR3 is TGTGCCAGCAGCCGTGACCGGGCAGATACGCAGTATTTT. Its translation: CASSRDRADTQYF.

This sequence joins TRBV2 and TRBJ1-5; 9 bases line up with TRBD1. Germline loops: CDR1 SNHLY, CDR2 FYNNEI. Unmatched junction bases numbered 0, after V lost 4 bases and J lost 5 bases. The CDR3 consists of 13 residues. Written as DNA, the CDR3 is TGTGCCAGCAGTGGGGACAGGGATCAGCCCCAGCATTTT. Translated, it gives CASSGDRDQPQHF.

This chain links TRBV20-1 with TRBJ2-1; 8 bases fit TRBD2. The CDR3 has 14 amino acids. Germline assignment: CDR1 DFQATT and CDR2 SNEGSKA (reference sequence). V shed 1 base, J shed 9 bases, and the junction held 8 bases outside the gene matches. The CDR3: CSARGPAGVSEQFF. The DNA of the CDR3 is TGCAGTGCTAGAGGCCCAGCGGGAGTTAGTGAGCAGTTCTTC.

CDR3 sequence (DNA): TGCAGTGTCGTATCAATCCGGGTTGGAGGGACAGATACGCAGTATTTT. Its translation: CSVVSIRVGGTDTQYF. The rearrangement links TRBV20-1 to TRBJ2-3, with D perhaps matching TRBD2 (6 bases). Per germline, CDR1 DFQATT and CDR2 SNEGSKA (reference sequence). This CDR3 has 16 residues. V lost 7 bases and J lost 3, with 23 bases in between.

Details on this clonotype: One end of the junction varies from germline; a read error may be responsible. V is TRBV5-1 and J is TRBJ2-4, with TRBD2 as a possible D gene (6 bases). The CDR3 covers 14 residues. Germline V lookup: CDR1 SGHRS, CDR2 YFSETQ. The CDR3 sequence is CASRNTGVQNTQYF. CDR3 nucleotides: TGCGCCAGCAGAAATACGGGAGTACAAAACACTCAGTACTTC.

The chain combines TRBV3-1 with TRBJ1-1; 9 nucleotides line up with TRBD1. The CDR3 totals 16 residues. Germline V CDR1 and CDR2: LGHDT, YNNKEL (reference sequence). V lost 6 bases to trimming and J lost 2 bases; unmatched junction nucleotides: 10. The chain's CDR3 is CASSPARGQGNTEAFF. The CDR3 DNA reads as TGTGCCAGCAGTCCGGCCAGGGGACAGGGTAACACTGAAGCTTTCTTT.

For this clonotype: One end of the junction varies from germline; a read error may be responsible. The V call is TRBV20-1, the J call TRBJ1-1; D unresolved. There are 12 residues in the CDR3. Germline CDR1 and CDR2: DFQATT and SNEGSKA (reference sequence). The DNA of the CDR3 is TGCAGTACTAGTCCGGGAAACACTGAAGCTTTCTTT. It is translated as CSTSPGNTEAFF.

The V gene is TRBV5-1, the J gene TRBJ2-3; the match to TRBD1 covers 9 bases. This CDR3 spans 17 amino acids. Germline V gene data show CDR1 as SGHRS and CDR2 as YFSETQ. V dropped 0 bases and J dropped 2; count of bases not matched to a gene: 7. The CDR3 sequence is CASSLGPGQGNTDTQYF. The CDR3 coding sequence is TGCGCCAGCAGCTTGGGGCCGGGACAGGGAAACACAGATACGCAGTATTTT.

The chain carries TRBV21-1 and TRBJ2-6. TRBV21-1 is a documented pseudogene. The CDR3 has 19 amino acids. The CDR3 sequence: CASSSCATPARSGANVLTF. The CDR3 nucleotides are TGTGCCAGCAGCTCCTGCGCGACGCCAGCTCGCTCTGGGGCCAACGTCCTGACTTTC.

This clonotype was detected a few times. This chain connects TRBV24-1 to TRBJ2-5, with TRBD1 identical over 8 bases. Per the germline V gene, CDR1 is KGHDR and CDR2 is SFDVKD. J gave up 4 bases and V 2 bases, and 5 bases lay outside the gene matches. This CDR3 contains 15 residues. The CDR3 DNA reads TGTGCCACCAGTGATTGGTCGGACAGGGTAGAGACCCAGTACTTC. Amino acid sequence: CATSDWSDRVETQYF.

The chain recombines TRBV27 with TRBJ2-5; 7 bases align to TRBD1. Per the germline V gene, CDR1 is MNHEY and CDR2 is SMNVEV (reference sequence). Trimming cost V 1 base and J 1 base; bases outside gene matches: 0. The CDR3 consists of 14 residues. As DNA, the CDR3 is TGTGCCAGCAGTTTATACAGGGGCCAAGAGACCCAGTACTTC. Protein sequence: CASSLYRGQETQYF.

This clonotype appeared a few times. The CDR3 reads CSATGTDTQYF. CDR3 DNA sequence: TGCAGTGCTACCGGGACAGATACGCAGTATTTT. The V gene is TRBV20-1, the J gene TRBJ2-3; D ambiguous. This CDR3 contains 11 residues. Germline CDR1 and CDR2: DFQATT and SNEGSKA (reference sequence). V was trimmed by 4 bases and J by 3 bases, leaving 5 bases between them.

This clonotype was seen at least ten times. The V and J genes are TRBV6-2 or TRBV6-3 and TRBJ2-6; D is possibly TRBD1 (6 bases). Germline-derived CDR1 and CDR2 are MNHEY and SVGEGT. V lost 5 bases to trimming and J lost 2 bases, with 10 bases between them. The CDR3 is 15 amino acids. As DNA, the CDR3 is TGTGCCAGCAGTCCACAGGGAACTGGGGCCAACGTCCTGACTTTC. Amino acid sequence: CASSPQGTGANVLTF.

The CDR3 sequence is CASSLQRWQETQYF. In nucleotides, the CDR3 is TGTGCCAGCAGTTTACAGCGGTGGCAAGAGACCCAGTACTTC. The V call is TRBV27, the J call TRBJ2-5, with D possibly matching TRBD2 (5 bases). The germline gives CDR1 MNHEY, CDR2 SMNVEV (reference sequence). Trimming cost V 2 bases and J 2 bases, with 9 bases left between them. The CDR3 has 14 residues.

V gene TRBV12-3 or TRBV12-4 combines with J gene TRBJ2-7; 7 bases agree with TRBD1. The tail of the sequence fits TRBJ2-5 better, so the J call may be wrong. The CDR3 spans 18 residues. This chain's CDR3 is CASSFDLTGRLGGETQYF. The DNA for the CDR3 is TGTGCCAGCAGTTTCGACCTGACAGGGCGGCTTGGAGGAGAGACCCAGTACTTC.

V usage is TRBV5-6 and J usage is TRBJ1-4, with D possibly TRBD1 on 5 matching bases. The CDR3 totals 17 residues. Trimming removed 5 bases from V and 7 bases from J, with 24 bases in between. CDR1 and CDR2 from the germline V gene are SGHDT and YYEEEE. The CDR3 DNA reads as TGTGCCAGCAGACAAAACGAAGGTGGGGGGAAGGTTGAAAAACTGTTTTTT. Protein sequence: CASRQNEGGGKVEKLFF.

This chain links TRBV29-1 with TRBJ2-4, with 10 bases lining up with TRBD2. The DNA matches TRBJ2-7 better at its end, which makes the J call doubtful. Germline CDR1 and CDR2: SQVTM and ANQGSEA. CDR3 length: 13 residues. The chain's CDR3 is CSVPSGSVNEQYF. Written as DNA, the CDR3 is TGCAGCGTTCCTAGCGGGAGTGTCAACGAGCAGTACTTC.

V is TRBV29-1 and J is TRBJ2-5, with 7 bases aligning to TRBD2. The ends lost 3 bases at V and 1 base at J; junction bases unmatched: 8. The CDR3 loop spans 15 amino acids. Germline V gene lookup returns CDR1 SQVTM and CDR2 ANQGSEA. This chain's CDR3 is CSVEGGTASQETQYF. As DNA, the CDR3 is TGCAGCGTTGAGGGGGGGACTGCCTCCCAAGAGACCCAGTACTTC.

The chain combines TRBV11-2 with TRBJ2-4, with D tentatively TRBD1 (6 bases). Judging by the DNA end, TRBJ2-7 fits better; the J call may be wrong. The V gene's germline CDR1 is SGHAT and CDR2 FQNNGV. The length of the CDR3 is 12 residues. CDR3 sequence reads: CASSMDSYEQYF. DNA for the CDR3: TGTGCCAGCAGCATGGACAGCTACGAGCAGTACTTC.

The chain employs TRBV28 and TRBJ2-1; weak D call: TRBD2 (5 bases). Trimming removed 5 bases from V and 8 bases from J, with 13 bases in between. From germline, CDR1 is MDHEN and CDR2 SYDVKM. The CDR3 has 13 residues. CDR3 protein: CASSTPVEDEQFF. In nucleotides, the CDR3 is TGTGCCAGCAGTACCCCTGTGGAGGATGAGCAGTTCTTC.

With respect to this clonotype: One end of the junction is discordant with germline, which a read error may explain. The chain is built from TRBV7-2 and TRBJ1-2; D uncertain. The germline V gene has CDR1 SGHTA and CDR2 FQGNSA. The CDR3 sequence is 13 residues long. CDR3 DNA sequence: TGTGCCAGCAGCTTCCGAGATAACTATGGCTGCACCTTC. Translating gives CASSFRDNYGCTF.

CDR3 loop: CATSSPPAKNIQYF. CDR3 coding DNA: TGTGCCACCAGCAGCCCCCCAGCCAAAAACATTCAGTACTTC. This chain uses TRBV15 with TRBJ2-4; D is uncertain. The CDR3 spans 14 residues. CDR1 is LNHNV and CDR2 is YYDKDF in the germline V gene (reference sequence). Trimming took off 3 bases at V and 0 bases at J, with 6 bases between the two ends.